This T cell receptor beta chain was captured in a study of control samples from healthy donors and cancer patients. Looked up from germline, CDR1 is KGHSH and CDR2 is LQKENI. The CDR3 runs to 13 residues. V was pared by 5 bases and J by 4 bases, with 9 bases between. The method was immunoSEQ multiplex PCR; TCRdb's version includes in-frame clones alone and lacks a portion of them. This sample yields tens of thousands of clones, of which over 75% are seen a single time; approximately 7.2% belongs to the top ten. This chain links TRBV18 with TRBJ1-5, with TRBD1 as a possible D gene (5 bases). Sequencing was performed on blood. This TCR derives from a man aged 50 to 59 in good health. CDR3 amino acids: CASSSQGNQPQHF. The CDR3 bases are TGTGCCAGCTCATCTCAGGGAAATCAGCCCCAGCATTTT.